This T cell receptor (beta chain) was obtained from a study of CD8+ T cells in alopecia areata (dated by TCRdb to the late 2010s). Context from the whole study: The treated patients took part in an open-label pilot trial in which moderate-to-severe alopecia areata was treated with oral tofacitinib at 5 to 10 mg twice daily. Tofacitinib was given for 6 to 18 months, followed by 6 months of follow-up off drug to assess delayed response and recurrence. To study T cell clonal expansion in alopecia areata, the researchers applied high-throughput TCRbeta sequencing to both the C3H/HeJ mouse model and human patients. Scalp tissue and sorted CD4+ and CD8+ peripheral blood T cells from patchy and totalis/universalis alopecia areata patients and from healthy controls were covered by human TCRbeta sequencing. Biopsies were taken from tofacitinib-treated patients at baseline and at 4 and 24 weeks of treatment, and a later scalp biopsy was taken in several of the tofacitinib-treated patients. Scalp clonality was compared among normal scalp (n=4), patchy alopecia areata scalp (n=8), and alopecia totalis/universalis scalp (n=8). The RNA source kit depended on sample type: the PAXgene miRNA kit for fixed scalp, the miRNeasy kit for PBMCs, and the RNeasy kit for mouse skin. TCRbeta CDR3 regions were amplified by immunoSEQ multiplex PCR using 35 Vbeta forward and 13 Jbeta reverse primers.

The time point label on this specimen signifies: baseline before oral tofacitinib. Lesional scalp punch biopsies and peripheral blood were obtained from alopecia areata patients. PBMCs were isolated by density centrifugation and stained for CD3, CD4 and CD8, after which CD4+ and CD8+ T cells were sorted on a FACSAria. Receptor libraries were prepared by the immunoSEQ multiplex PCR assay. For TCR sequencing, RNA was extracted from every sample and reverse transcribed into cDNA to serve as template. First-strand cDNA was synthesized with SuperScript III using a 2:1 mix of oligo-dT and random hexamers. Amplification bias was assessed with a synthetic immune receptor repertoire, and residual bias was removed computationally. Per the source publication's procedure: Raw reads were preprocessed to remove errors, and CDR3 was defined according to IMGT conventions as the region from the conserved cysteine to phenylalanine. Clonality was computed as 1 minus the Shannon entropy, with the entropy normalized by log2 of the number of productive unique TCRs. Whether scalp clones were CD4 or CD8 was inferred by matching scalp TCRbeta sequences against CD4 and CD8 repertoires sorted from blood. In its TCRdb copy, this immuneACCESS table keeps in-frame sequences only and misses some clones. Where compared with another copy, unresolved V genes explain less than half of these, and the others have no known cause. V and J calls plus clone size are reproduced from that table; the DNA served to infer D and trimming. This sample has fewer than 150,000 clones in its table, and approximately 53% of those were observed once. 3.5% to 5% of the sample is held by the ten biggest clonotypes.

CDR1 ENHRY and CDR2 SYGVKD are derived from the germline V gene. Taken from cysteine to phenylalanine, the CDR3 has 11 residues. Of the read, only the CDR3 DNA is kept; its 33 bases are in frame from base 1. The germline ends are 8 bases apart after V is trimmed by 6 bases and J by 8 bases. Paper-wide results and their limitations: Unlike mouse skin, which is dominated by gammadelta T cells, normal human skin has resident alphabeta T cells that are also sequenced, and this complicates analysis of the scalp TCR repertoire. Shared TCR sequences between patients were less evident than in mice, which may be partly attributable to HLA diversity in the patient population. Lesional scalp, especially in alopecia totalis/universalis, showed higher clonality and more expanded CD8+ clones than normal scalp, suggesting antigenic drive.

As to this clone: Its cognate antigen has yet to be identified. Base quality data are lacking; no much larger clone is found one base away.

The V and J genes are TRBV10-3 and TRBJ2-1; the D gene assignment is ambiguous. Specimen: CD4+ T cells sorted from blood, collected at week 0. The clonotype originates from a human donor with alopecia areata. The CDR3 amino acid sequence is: CAIRRSDEQFF. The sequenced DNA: TGTGCCATCAGGCGTTCGGATGAGCAGTTCTTC.